These 26 T cell receptor beta chains came from one sample sequenced in a study of T cell responses to AZD1222 COVID-19 vaccine. Assay: immunoSEQ multiplex PCR; the TCRdb copy retains only in-frame clones and omits some. The sample shows approximately 140,000 clones, 92% of them seen only once. Sequences were derived from peripheral blood, sampled on day 0 of AZD1222 vaccination. The receptors here all came from an adult in good health.

In DNA, the CDR3 is TGTGCCAGCAGCCTGACAATATGGGAGCAGTACTTC. The encoded protein is CASSLTIWEQYF. The chain employs TRBV6-2 or TRBV6-3 and TRBJ2-7, with D uncertain. Germline V lookup: CDR1 MNHEY, CDR2 SVGEGT. V shed 6 bases and J shed 7 bases, with 13 bases lying between them. The CDR3 totals 12 residues.

This rearrangement joins TRBV7-7 to TRBJ1-4, with 9 bases that match TRBD1. Germline V gene lookup returns CDR1 SSHAT and CDR2 FNYEAQ (reference sequence). V trimming: 0 bases; J trimming: 8 bases; junction bases outside the gene matches: 4. This CDR3 comprises 15 residues. Here the CDR3 reads CASSLAGTGSEKLFF. CDR3 in DNA: TGTGCCAGCAGCTTAGCCGGGACAGGGTCGGAAAAACTGTTTTTT.

V is TRBV5-1 and J is TRBJ2-4; no clear D gene. The CDR3 spans 14 residues. Germline CDR1 is SGHRS and CDR2 is YFSETQ. Trimming took off 0 bases at V and 8 bases at J, with 12 bases between the two ends. CDR3 amino acids: CASSLGLRMDIQYF. For the CDR3, the DNA is TGCGCCAGCAGCTTGGGGCTCCGGATGGACATTCAGTACTTC.

This clone was seen a single time. The CDR3 coding sequence is TGTGCCAGCAGCATTATCCCCCAGGGGCCTGACTATGGCTACACCTTC. It yields the protein CASSIIPQGPDYGYTF. V is TRBV7-8 and J is TRBJ1-2, with D tentatively TRBD1 (6 bases). CDR3 length equals 16 residues. Trimming took 5 bases from V and 3 from J, leaving 19 bases between them. Germline V gene sequence: CDR1 SGHVS, CDR2 FQNEAQ.

The chain couples TRBV15 to TRBJ2-3; D is perhaps TRBD2 (6 bases). V lost 4 bases and J lost 0, with 17 bases in between. CDR1 is LNHNV, CDR2 YYDKDF, per germline (reference sequence). CDR3 length: 17 amino acids. CDR3 residues: CATSTLLEGKSTDTQYF. CDR3 coding DNA: TGTGCCACCAGCACCCTGTTGGAGGGCAAGAGCACAGATACGCAGTATTTT.

V is TRBV10-3 and J is TRBJ2-1; TRBD2 aligns across 7 bases. The CDR3 contains 14 residues. The trim removed 10 bases at V and 2 bases at J, leaving 8 bases unmatched. Germline lookup yields CDR1 ENHRY and CDR2 SYGVKD. The CDR3 bases are TGTGCCACCGAAGCGGGAACGGCCTACAATGAGCAGTTCTTC. Residues: CATEAGTAYNEQFF.

CDR3 sequence (DNA): TGTGCCAGCAGTTTATGGAACAGGGGCGAGTATGGCTACACCTTC. It specifies CASSLWNRGEYGYTF. The chain couples TRBV28 to TRBJ1-2, with TRBD1 matching 7 bases. Per the germline V gene, CDR1 is MDHEN and CDR2 is SYDVKM. This CDR3 comprises 15 residues. Unmatched junction bases numbered 6, after V lost 0 bases and J lost 5 bases.

This sequence joins TRBV10-3 and TRBJ1-4, with a tentative D call TRBD1 (6 bases). Germline CDR1 reads ENHRY; CDR2 reads SYGVKD. This CDR3 region has 16 residues. With 3 bases removed from V and 0 bases from J, the gap between germline ends came to 11 bases. CDR3 region: CAISEGGEATNEKLFF. The CDR3 coding sequence is TGTGCCATCAGTGAAGGGGGAGAGGCAACTAATGAAAAACTGTTTTTT.

The chain carries TRBV6-1 and TRBJ1-1; D is unclear. Germline V gene lookup returns CDR1 MNHNS and CDR2 SASEGT. There are 15 residues in the CDR3. V dropped 2 bases and J dropped 1 base, with 11 bases sitting between them. The CDR3 bases are TGTGCCAGCAGTGAATGGGCGGGCGGGAACACTGAAGCTTTCTTT. This codes for CASSEWAGGNTEAFF.

The chain couples TRBV7-2 to TRBJ2-1; 11 positions agree with TRBD2. V was clipped by 4 bases and J by 4 bases; unmatched bases: 3. The germline V gene has CDR1 SGHTA and CDR2 FQGNSA. The CDR3 is 15 amino acids. The CDR3 bases are TGTGCCAGCAGCTCCCGGACTAGCGGGTACAATGAGCAGTTCTTC. It translates to CASSSRTSGYNEQFF.

The chain uses TRBV24-1 and TRBJ2-1; tentatively, D is TRBD2 (7 bases). Trimming removed 0 bases at V and 10 bases at J, with 12 bases between. Germline CDR1 is KGHDR and CDR2 is SFDVKD. The CDR3 has 14 residues. The DNA for the CDR3 is TGTGCCACCAGTGATTTGCAAGGGGGGGCAGAGCAGTTCTTC. It specifies CATSDLQGGAEQFF.

The chain couples TRBV6-5 to TRBJ2-7; no reliable D call. Trimming cost V 3 bases and J 0 bases, with 12 bases left between them. This CDR3 is 15 amino acids long. Per germline, CDR1 MNHEY and CDR2 SVGAGI. CDR3 protein: CASSYSEVRSYEQYF. For the CDR3, the DNA is TGTGCCAGCAGTTATTCTGAGGTCCGCTCCTACGAGCAGTACTTC.

The V and J genes are TRBV6-4 and TRBJ1-1, with 9 bases lining up with TRBD1. There are 14 residues in the CDR3. Germline V lookup: CDR1 MRHNA, CDR2 SNTAGT. After removal of 3 bases from V and 6 bases from J, the junction contained 5 bases not matched to a gene. The CDR3 spells CASSEDRGDAEAFF. The CDR3 DNA is TGTGCCAGCAGTGAGGACAGGGGTGACGCTGAAGCTTTCTTT.

This chain links TRBV3-1 (or the pseudogene TRBV3-2) with TRBJ2-7; 7 positions agree with TRBD2. From germline, CDR1 is LGHDT and CDR2 YNNKEL (reference sequence). CDR3 length equals 14 residues. Losses at the gene ends were 3 bases for V and 6 bases for J; bases not matched to a gene: 8. This CDR3 reads CASSQGGGPGEQYF. The CDR3 DNA reads TGTGCCAGCAGCCAGGGGGGAGGGCCCGGCGAGCAGTACTTC.

The chain carries TRBV6-5 and TRBJ1-1; 8 nucleotides match TRBD1. The CDR3 totals 12 residues. Germline CDR1 and CDR2: MNHEY and SVGAGI. V trimming: 6 bases; J trimming: 4 bases; junction bases outside the gene matches: 1. The CDR3 sequence: CASRGTGTEAFF. CDR3 coding DNA: TGTGCCAGCAGAGGGACAGGCACTGAAGCTTTCTTT.

The chain carries TRBV4-2 and TRBJ2-7, with TRBD2 as a possible D gene (5 bases). The V end lost 0 bases, the J end lost 2 bases, and 14 bases lay between the germline ends. Germline-derived CDR1 and CDR2 are LGHNA and YNFKEQ. This CDR3 is 16 amino acids long. The CDR3 DNA is TGTGCCAGCAGCCAAGATTCCCGGGGAAGAACCTACGAGCAGTACTTC. Amino acids: CASSQDSRGRTYEQYF.

This sequence joins TRBV10-3 and TRBJ2-5; D remains unclear. Germline assignment: CDR1 ENHRY and CDR2 SYGVKD. V gave up 8 bases and J gave up 0 bases, with 10 bases separating them. The CDR3 extends over 13 amino acids. CDR3: CAIAGGYQETQYF. The CDR3 DNA sequence: TGTGCCATCGCCGGCGGATACCAAGAGACCCAGTACTTC.

The chain carries TRBV18 and TRBJ2-6; 8 bases fit TRBD1. The CDR3 has 18 amino acids. Germline trimming cut 3 bases from V and 0 bases from J; bases unmatched to any gene: 7. Germline loops: CDR1 KGHSH, CDR2 LQKENI. The CDR3 region is CASSPSGTGDSGANVLTF. CDR3 coding DNA: TGTGCCAGCTCACCCTCCGGGACAGGCGACTCTGGGGCCAACGTCCTGACTTTC.

This chain joins TRBV6-5 and TRBJ2-7; possible D gene TRBD2, 5 bases. This CDR3 comprises 14 residues. CDR1 is MNHEY and CDR2 is SVGAGI in the germline V gene. The germline V and J ends were trimmed by 8 bases and 2 bases, with 16 bases remaining between them. The CDR3 sequence: CASRNQAATYEQYF. The CDR3 nucleotides are TGTGCCAGCCGAAACCAAGCGGCGACCTACGAGCAGTACTTC.

The chain has TRBV6-6 and TRBJ1-1, with D tentatively TRBD1 (5 bases). CDR1 and CDR2 from the germline V gene are MNHNY and SVGAGI (reference sequence). CDR3 length: 15 amino acids. V lost 5 bases, J lost 5 bases, and 18 bases lay in between. The CDR3 sequence is CASSNIGRVGTEAFF. For the CDR3, the DNA is TGTGCCAGCAGTAACATAGGCAGGGTTGGGACTGAAGCTTTCTTT.

The V call is TRBV5-4, the J call TRBJ2-7; 10 nucleotides agree with TRBD2. Per germline, CDR1 SGHNT and CDR2 YYREEE (reference sequence). The CDR3 is made up of 15 amino acids. Trimming at V came to 3 bases and at J to 2 bases, leaving 5 bases not matched to a gene. The CDR3 sequence: CASSWLAGDPYEQYF. The CDR3 DNA reads as TGTGCCAGCAGCTGGCTAGCGGGAGACCCCTACGAGCAGTACTTC.

With regard to this clone: Other DNA sequences from this sample encode an identical CDR3 as well. J is TRBJ1-5 and V is TRBV15; D possibly corresponds to TRBD1 (5 bases). In germline, CDR1 is LNHNV, CDR2 YYDKDF (reference sequence). The ends were cut back, 0 bases at V and 4 bases at J, with 10 bases in the middle. CDR3 length: 15 amino acids. CDR3 DNA: TGTGCCACCAGCAGAGATCCTCAGGGTAATCAGCCCCAGCATTTT. Translating gives CATSRDPQGNQPQHF.

This clone turned up a few times. This chain uses TRBV7-2 with TRBJ1-1; D is possibly TRBD1 (5 bases). Germline CDR1 reads SGHTA; CDR2 reads FQGNSA. Trimming pared 2 bases from V and 7 bases from J, leaving 11 bases between. CDR3 length: 13 amino acids. CDR3 sequence: CASSLRQFFEAFF. The DNA of the CDR3 is TGTGCCAGCAGCTTAAGACAGTTTTTTGAAGCTTTCTTT.

The chain joins TRBV9 to TRBJ2-5; D is perhaps TRBD1 or TRBD2 (5 bases each). The germline V and J ends were trimmed by 5 bases and 0 bases, with 20 bases remaining between them. Germline CDR1 is SGDLS and CDR2 is YYNGEE. The CDR3 extends over 17 amino acids. The DNA for the CDR3 is TGTGCCAGCAGTGTTGGGGGATCGAGGGGCCACCAAGAGACCCAGTACTTC. Translation: CASSVGGSRGHQETQYF.

This rearrangement joins TRBV3-1 (or the pseudogene TRBV3-2) to TRBJ1-2; D call uncertain. V was shortened by 1 base and J by 7 bases, with 13 bases between the two germline ends. CDR1 and CDR2 from the germline V gene are LGHDT and YNNKEL (reference sequence). The CDR3 is 14 residues long. The CDR3 reads CASSQGPGESGYTF. In DNA, the CDR3 is TGTGCCAGCAGCCAAGGTCCTGGAGAGAGTGGCTACACCTTC.

The chain uses TRBV5-5 and TRBJ1-5; TRBD1 might be the D (5 bases). CDR3 length: 13 amino acids. CDR1 is SGHKS, CDR2 YYEKEE, per germline (reference sequence). V lost 0 bases to trimming and J lost 5 bases, with 6 bases between them. CDR3: CASSLAGYQPQHF. The CDR3 DNA reads TGTGCCAGCAGCTTGGCAGGGTATCAGCCCCAGCATTTT.